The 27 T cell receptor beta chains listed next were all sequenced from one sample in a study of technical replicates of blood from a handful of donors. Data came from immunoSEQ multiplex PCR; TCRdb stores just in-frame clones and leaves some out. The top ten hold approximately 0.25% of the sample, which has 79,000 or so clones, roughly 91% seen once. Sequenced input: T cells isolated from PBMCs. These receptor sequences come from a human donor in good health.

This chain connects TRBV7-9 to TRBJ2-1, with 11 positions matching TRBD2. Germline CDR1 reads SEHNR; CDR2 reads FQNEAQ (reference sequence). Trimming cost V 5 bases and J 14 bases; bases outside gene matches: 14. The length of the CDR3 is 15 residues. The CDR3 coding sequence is TGTGCCAGCAGCACCCGGGGTAGCGGGAGGGCCGGGGAGTTCTTC. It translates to CASSTRGSGRAGEFF.

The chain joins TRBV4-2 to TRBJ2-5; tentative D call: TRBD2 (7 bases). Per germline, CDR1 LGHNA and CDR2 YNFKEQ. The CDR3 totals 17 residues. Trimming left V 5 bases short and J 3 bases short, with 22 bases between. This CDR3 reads CASSAFMGGPGKETQYF. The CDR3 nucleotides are TGTGCCAGCAGCGCCTTTATGGGGGGGCCAGGGAAAGAGACCCAGTACTTC.

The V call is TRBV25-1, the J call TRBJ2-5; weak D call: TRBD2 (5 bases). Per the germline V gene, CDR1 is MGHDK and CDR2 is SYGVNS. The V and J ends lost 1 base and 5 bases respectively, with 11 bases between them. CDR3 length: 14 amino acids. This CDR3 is CASSESGVLETQYF. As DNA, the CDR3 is TGTGCCAGCAGTGAATCCGGGGTACTGGAGACCCAGTACTTC.

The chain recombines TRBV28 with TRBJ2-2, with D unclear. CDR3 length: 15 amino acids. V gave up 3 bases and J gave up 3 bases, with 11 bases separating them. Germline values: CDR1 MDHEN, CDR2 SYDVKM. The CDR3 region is CASSFVSGYTGELFF. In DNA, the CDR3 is TGTGCCAGCAGTTTCGTCTCGGGTTACACCGGGGAGCTGTTTTTT.

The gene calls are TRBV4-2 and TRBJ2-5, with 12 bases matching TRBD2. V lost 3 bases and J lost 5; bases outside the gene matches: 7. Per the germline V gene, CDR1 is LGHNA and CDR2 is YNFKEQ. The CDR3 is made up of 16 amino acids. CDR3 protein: CASSQRTSGAKETQYF. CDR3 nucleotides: TGTGCCAGCAGCCAGAGGACTAGCGGGGCCAAGGAGACCCAGTACTTC.

The CDR3 region is CAWGTGNEKLFF. The CDR3 DNA is TGTGCCTGGGGGACAGGGAATGAAAAACTGTTTTTT. This chain links TRBV30 with TRBJ1-4; 9 bases align to TRBD1. The germline V gene encodes CDR1 GTSNPN and CDR2 SVGIG (reference sequence). The CDR3 is 12 residues long. V lost 5 bases and J lost 5; bases outside the gene matches: 0.

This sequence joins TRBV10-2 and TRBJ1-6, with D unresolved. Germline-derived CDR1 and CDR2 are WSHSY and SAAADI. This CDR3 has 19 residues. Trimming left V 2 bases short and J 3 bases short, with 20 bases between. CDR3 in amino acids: CASSETVWQPDFYNSPLHF. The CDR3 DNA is TGCGCCAGCAGTGAGACGGTTTGGCAGCCGGACTTCTATAATTCACCCCTCCACTTT.

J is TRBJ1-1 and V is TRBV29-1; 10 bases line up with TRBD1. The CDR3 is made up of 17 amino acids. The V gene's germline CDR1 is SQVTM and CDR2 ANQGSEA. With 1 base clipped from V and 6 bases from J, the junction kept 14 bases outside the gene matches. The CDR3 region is CSVEGDRGRPGSAEAFF. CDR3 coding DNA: TGCAGCGTTGAAGGCGACAGGGGGCGCCCAGGGTCGGCTGAAGCTTTCTTT.

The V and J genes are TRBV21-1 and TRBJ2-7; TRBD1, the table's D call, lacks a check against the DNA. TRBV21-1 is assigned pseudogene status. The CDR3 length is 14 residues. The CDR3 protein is CASSKSYRAYEQYF. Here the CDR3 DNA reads TGTGCCAGCAGCAAATCTTACAGGGCCTACGAGCAGTACTTC.

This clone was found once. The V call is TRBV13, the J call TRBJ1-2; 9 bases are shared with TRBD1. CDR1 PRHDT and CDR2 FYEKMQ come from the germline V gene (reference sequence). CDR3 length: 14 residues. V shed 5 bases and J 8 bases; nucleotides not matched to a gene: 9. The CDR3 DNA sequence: TGTGCCAGCAGCCCTGGTGGACAGGGGCACGGCTACACCTTC. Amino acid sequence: CASSPGGQGHGYTF.

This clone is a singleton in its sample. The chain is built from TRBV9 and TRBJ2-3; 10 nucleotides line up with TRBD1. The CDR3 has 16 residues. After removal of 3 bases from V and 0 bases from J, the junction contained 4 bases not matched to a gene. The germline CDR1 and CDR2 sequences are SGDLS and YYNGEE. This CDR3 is CASSGRDRGSTDTQYF. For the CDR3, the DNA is TGTGCCAGCAGCGGAAGGGACAGGGGAAGCACAGATACGCAGTATTTT.

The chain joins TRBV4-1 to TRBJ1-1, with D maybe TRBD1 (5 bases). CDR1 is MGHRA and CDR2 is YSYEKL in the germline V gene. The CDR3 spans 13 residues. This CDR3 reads CRTEGVENTEAFF. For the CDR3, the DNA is TGCAGGACGGAAGGGGTAGAGAACACTGAAGCTTTCTTT.

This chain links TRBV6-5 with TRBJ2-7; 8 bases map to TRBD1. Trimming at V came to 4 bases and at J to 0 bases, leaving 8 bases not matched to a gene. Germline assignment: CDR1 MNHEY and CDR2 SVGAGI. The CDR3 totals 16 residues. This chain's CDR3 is CASSWDWTGSSYEQYF. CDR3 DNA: TGTGCCAGCAGTTGGGATTGGACAGGGAGCTCCTACGAGCAGTACTTC.

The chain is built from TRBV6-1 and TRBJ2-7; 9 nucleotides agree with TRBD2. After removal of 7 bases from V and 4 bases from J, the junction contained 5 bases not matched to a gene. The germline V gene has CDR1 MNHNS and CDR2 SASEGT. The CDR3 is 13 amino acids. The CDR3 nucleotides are TGTGCCAGCAAAGCGGGAGGTGGTTACGAGCAGTACTTC. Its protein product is CASKAGGGYEQYF.

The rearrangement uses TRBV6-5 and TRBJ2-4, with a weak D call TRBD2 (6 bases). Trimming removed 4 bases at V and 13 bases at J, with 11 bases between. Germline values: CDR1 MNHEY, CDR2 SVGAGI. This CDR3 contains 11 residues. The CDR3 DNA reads TGTGCCAGCAGTTTAGGAGGGAAACAGTACTTC. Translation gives CASSLGGKQYF.

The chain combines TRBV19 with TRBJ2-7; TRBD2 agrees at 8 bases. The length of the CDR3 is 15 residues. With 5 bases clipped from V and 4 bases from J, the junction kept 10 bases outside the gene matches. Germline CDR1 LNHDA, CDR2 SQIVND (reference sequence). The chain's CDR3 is CASSRETSALYEQYF. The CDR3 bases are TGTGCCAGTAGTCGGGAGACTAGCGCTCTATACGAGCAGTACTTC.

The CDR3 bases are TGTGCCAGCAGCTTCTCGGGACAGGCTAACTATGGCTACACCTTC. This gives the protein CASSFSGQANYGYTF. J is TRBJ1-2 and V is TRBV5-5; 8 positions agree with TRBD1. The V gene's germline CDR1 is SGHKS and CDR2 YYEKEE (reference sequence). J lost 0 bases, V lost 2 bases, and 3 bases had no gene match. This CDR3 spans 15 amino acids.

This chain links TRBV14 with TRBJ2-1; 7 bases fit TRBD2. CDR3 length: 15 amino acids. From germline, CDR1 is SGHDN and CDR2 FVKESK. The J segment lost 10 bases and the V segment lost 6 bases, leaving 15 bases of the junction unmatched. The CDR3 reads CASSRGSSGREEQFF. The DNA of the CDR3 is TGTGCCAGCAGTCGGGGATCTAGCGGCCGGGAGGAGCAGTTCTTC.

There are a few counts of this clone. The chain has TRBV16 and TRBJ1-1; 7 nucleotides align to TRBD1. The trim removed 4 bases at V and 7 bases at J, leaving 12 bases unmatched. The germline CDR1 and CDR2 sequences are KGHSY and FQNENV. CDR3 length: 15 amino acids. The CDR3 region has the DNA TGTGCCAGCAGCCGGCCTAACACAGGGGTGCTTGAAGCTTTCTTT. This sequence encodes CASSRPNTGVLEAFF.

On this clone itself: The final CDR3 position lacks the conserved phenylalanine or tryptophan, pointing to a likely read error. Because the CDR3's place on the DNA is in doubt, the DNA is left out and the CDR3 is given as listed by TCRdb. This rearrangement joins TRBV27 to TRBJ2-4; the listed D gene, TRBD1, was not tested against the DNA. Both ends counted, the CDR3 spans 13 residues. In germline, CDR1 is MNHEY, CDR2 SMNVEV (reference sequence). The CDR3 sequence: CASSPTHRGLALE.

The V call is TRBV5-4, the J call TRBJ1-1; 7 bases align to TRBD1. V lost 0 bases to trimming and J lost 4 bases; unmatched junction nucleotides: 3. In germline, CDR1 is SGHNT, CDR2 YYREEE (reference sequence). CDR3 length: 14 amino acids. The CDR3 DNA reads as TGTGCCAGCAGCTTGGGACAGGGAATCACTGAAGCTTTCTTT. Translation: CASSLGQGITEAFF.

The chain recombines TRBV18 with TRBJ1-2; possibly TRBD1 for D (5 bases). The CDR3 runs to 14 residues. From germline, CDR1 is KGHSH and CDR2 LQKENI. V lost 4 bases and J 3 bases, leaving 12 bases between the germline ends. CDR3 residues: CASSQQAVYYGYTF. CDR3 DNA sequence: TGTGCCAGCTCACAACAGGCGGTTTACTATGGCTACACCTTC.

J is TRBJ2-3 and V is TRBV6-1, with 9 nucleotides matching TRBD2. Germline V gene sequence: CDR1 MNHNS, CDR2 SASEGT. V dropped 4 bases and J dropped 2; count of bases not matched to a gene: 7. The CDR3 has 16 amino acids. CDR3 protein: CASSGPGTSPTDTQYF. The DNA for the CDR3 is TGTGCCAGCAGTGGACCCGGGACTAGCCCCACAGATACGCAGTATTTT.

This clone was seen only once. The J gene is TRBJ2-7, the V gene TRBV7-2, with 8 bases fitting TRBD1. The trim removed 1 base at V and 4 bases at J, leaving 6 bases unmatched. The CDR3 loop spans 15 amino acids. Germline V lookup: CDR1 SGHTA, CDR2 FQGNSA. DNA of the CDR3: TGTGCCAGCAGCTTAGGGGCAGGGGGCTCTTACGAGCAGTACTTC. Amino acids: CASSLGAGGSYEQYF.

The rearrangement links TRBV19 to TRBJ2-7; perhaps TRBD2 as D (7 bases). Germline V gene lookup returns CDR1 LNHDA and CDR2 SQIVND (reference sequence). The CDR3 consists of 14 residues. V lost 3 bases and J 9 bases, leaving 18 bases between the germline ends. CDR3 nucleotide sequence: TGTGCCAGTAGTATGGGAGGGGGGCCCCGCGGGCAGTACTTC. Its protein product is CASSMGGGPRGQYF. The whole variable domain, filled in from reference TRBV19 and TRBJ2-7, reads DGGITQSPKYLFRKEGQNVTLSCEQNLNHDAMYWYRQDPGQGLRLIYYSQIVNDFQKGDIAEGYSVSREKKESFPLTVTSAQKNPTAFYLCASSMGGGPRGQYFGPGTRLTVT.

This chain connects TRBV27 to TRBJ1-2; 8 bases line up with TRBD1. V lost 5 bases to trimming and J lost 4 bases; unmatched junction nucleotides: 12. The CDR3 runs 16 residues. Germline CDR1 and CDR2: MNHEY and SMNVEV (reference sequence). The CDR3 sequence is CASSMHPRQGLYGYTF. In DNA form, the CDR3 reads TGTGCCAGCAGTATGCACCCCCGACAGGGGCTCTATGGCTACACCTTC.

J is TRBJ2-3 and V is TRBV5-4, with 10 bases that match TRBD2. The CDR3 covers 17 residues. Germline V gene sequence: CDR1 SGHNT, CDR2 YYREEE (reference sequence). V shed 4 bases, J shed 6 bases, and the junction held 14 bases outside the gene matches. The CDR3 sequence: CASSLGGSGGAADTQYF. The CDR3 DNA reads TGTGCCAGCAGCCTGGGTGGGAGCGGGGGGGCCGCGGATACGCAGTATTTT.